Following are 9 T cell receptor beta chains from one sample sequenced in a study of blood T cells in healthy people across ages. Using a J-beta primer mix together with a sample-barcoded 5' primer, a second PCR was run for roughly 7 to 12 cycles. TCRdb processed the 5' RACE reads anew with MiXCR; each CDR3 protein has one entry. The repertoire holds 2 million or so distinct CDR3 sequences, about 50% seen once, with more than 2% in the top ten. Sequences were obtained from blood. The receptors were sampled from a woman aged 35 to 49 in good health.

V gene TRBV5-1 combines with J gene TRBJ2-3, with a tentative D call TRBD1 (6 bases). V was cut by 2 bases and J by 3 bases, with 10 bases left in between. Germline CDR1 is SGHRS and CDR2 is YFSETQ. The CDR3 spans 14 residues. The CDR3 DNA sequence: TGCGCCAGCAGCTTCCAGGGGATGACAGATACGCAGTATTTT. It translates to CASSFQGMTDTQYF.

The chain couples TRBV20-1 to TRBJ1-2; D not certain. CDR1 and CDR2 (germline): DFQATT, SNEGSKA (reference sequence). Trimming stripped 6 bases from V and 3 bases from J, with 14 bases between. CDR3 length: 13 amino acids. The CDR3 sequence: CSARGDIDYGYTF. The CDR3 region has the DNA TGCAGTGCCCGGGGAGATATCGACTATGGCTACACCTTC.

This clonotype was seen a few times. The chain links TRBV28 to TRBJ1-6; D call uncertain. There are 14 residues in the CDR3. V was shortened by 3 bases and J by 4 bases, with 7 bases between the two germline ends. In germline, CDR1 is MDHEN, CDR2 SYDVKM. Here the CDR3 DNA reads TGTGCCAGCAGTTTCGACCAGTATAATTCACCCCTCCACTTT. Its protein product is CASSFDQYNSPLHF.

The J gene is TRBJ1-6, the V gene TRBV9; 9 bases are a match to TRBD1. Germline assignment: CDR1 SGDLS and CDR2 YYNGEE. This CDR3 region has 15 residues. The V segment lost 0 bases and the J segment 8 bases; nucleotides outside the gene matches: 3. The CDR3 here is CASSVVGQGYSPLHF. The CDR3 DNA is TGTGCCAGCAGCGTAGTGGGACAGGGTTATTCACCCCTCCACTTT.

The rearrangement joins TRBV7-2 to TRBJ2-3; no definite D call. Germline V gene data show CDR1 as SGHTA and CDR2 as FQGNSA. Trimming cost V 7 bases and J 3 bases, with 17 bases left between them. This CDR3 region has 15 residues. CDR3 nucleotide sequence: TGTGCCAGCACCTGTGGAGCTGATGTGACAGATACGCAGTATTTT. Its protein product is CASTCGADVTDTQYF.

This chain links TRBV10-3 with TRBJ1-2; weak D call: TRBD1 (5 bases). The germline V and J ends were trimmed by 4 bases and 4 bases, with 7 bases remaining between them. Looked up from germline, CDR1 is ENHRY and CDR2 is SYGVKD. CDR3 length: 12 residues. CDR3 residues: CAISGGTYGYTF. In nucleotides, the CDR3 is TGTGCCATCAGTGGAGGGACCTATGGCTACACCTTC.

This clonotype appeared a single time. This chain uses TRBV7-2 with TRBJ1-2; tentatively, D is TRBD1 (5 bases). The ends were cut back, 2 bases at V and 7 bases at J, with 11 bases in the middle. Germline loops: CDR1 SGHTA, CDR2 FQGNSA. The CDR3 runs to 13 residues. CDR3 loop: CASSLPGGFGYTF. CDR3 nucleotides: TGTGCCAGCAGCTTACCGGGGGGTTTTGGCTACACCTTC.

In nucleotides, the CDR3 is TGCAGTGCTAGAGATCAGGGACGGATTTTCGGCTATGGCTACACCTTC. Its protein is CSARDQGRIFGYGYTF. V usage is TRBV20-1 and J usage is TRBJ1-2; weak D call: TRBD1 (5 bases). Germline lookup yields CDR1 DFQATT and CDR2 SNEGSKA (reference sequence). The germline V and J ends were trimmed by 0 bases and 4 bases, with 18 bases remaining between them. The CDR3 length is 16 residues.

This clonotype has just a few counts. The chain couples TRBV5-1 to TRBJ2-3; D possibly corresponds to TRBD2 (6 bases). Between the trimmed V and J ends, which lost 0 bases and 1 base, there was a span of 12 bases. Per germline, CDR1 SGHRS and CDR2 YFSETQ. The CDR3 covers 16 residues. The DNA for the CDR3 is TGCGCCAGCAGCTTGGCCGCGGGGTCAGGCACAGATACGCAGTATTTT. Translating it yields CASSLAAGSGTDTQYF.